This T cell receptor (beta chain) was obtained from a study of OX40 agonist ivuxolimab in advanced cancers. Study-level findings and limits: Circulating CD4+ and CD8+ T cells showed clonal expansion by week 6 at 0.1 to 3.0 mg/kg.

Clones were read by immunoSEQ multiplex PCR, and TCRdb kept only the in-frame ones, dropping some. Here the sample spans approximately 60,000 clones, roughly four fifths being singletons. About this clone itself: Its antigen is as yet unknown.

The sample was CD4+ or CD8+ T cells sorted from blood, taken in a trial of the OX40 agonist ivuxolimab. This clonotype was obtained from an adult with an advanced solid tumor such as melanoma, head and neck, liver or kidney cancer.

The CDR3 bases are TGCGCCAGCAGCAAACGGGGCGAAACGGTCACTGAAGCTTTCTTT. Protein: CASSKRGETVTEAFF. J is TRBJ1-1 and V is TRBV4-3; the D gene is possibly TRBD1 (5 bases). The V end was cut by 5 bases, the J end by 4 bases, with 17 bases between. The CDR3 is made up of 15 amino acids. Germline V CDR1 and CDR2: LGHNA, YSLEER.